The sequence of this T cell receptor beta chain was determined in a study of spatial heterogeneity in lung cancer. With 7 bases removed from V and 4 bases from J, the gap between germline ends came to 13 bases. CDR1 and CDR2 from the germline V gene are SNHLY and FYNNEI. This CDR3 has 13 amino acids. The sample's time point: sample taken at primary tumor resection. In each case, whole RNA from tumor, nontumor lung or frozen PBMC was sequenced unsorted. TCRdb recomputed calls from the 5' RACE reads with MiXCR, one row per CDR3 protein. Altogether some 39,000 distinct CDR3 sequences are present, approximately 6.5% being singletons, with the ten largest covering 40% to 45%. This clonotype was seen at least ten times.

Sequenced here: PBMCs, sampled at surgery. This sequence was found in a female donor with early-stage non-small cell lung cancer. The rearrangement uses TRBV2 and TRBJ1-1, with D unclear. The CDR3 region has the DNA TGTGCCAGCACTAAAGCAGTTTTCACTGAAGCTTTCTTT. Translated: CASTKAVFTEAFF.